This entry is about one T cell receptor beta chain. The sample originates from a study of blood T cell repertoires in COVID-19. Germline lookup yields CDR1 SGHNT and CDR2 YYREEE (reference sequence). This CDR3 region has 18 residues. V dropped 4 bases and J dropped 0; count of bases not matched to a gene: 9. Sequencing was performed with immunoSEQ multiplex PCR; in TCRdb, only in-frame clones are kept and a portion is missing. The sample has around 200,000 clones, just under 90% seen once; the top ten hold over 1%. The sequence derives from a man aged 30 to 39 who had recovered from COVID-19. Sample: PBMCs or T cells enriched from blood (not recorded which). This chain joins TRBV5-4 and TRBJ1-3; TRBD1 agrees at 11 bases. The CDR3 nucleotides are TGTGCCAGCAGCCTCGTAATGGGACAGGGGGGCTCTGGAAACACCATATATTTT. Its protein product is CASSLVMGQGGSGNTIYF.